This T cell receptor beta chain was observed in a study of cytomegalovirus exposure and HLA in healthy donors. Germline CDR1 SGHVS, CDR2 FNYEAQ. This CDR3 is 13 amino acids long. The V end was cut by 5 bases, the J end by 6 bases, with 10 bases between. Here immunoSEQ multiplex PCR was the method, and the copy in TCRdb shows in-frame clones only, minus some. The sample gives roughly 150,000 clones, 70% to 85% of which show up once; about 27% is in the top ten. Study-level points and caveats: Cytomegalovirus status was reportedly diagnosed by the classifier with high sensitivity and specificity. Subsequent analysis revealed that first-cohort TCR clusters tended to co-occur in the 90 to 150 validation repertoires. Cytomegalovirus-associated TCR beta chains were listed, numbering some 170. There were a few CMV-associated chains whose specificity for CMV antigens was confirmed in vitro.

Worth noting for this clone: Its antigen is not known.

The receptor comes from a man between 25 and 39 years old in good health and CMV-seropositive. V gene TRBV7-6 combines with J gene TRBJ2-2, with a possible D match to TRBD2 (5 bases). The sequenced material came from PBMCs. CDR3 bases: TGTGCCAGCAGCCCAGACGGGGCCGGGGAGCTGTTTTTT. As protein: CASSPDGAGELFF.